Below are 10 T cell receptor beta chains sequenced from a single sample in a study of T cell responses to AZD1222 COVID-19 vaccine. Produced via immunoSEQ multiplex PCR; TCRdb's table is partial and in-frame only. Of roughly 35,000 clones detected, approximately 84% appear once; the ten largest clones hold approximately 9.9%. The specimen was peripheral blood, collected 28 days after the second AZD1222 dose. The receptors were gathered from an adult who received the AZD1222 COVID-19 vaccine.

The gene calls are TRBV7-7 and TRBJ2-2, with D maybe TRBD2 (6 bases). Trimming took 1 base from V and 1 from J, leaving 7 bases between them. CDR3 size: 15 residues. From germline, CDR1 is SSHAT and CDR2 FNYEAQ (reference sequence). The CDR3 DNA reads as TGTGCCAGCAGCTTAGTGCGGGGGAACACCGGGGAGCTGTTTTTT. This gives the protein CASSLVRGNTGELFF.

The chain combines TRBV11-2 with TRBJ2-3; TRBD1 is a possible D gene (6 bases). Deletions cut 5 bases from V and 3 bases from J, with 12 bases between. Germline V lookup: CDR1 SGHAT, CDR2 FQNNGV. The CDR3 is made up of 14 amino acids. The CDR3 reads CASSPGQTTDTQYF. The CDR3, as DNA: TGTGCCAGCAGCCCCGGACAGACTACAGATACGCAGTATTTT.

Only one count was recorded for this clone. This chain joins TRBV5-4 and TRBJ1-1, with no clear D. The germline gives CDR1 SGHNT, CDR2 YYREEE (reference sequence). CDR3 length equals 15 residues. Trimming stripped 4 bases from V and 0 bases from J, with 13 bases between. In DNA form, the CDR3 reads TGTGCCAGCAGCCATTCTGCGGGTATGAACACTGAAGCTTTCTTT. The encoded protein is CASSHSAGMNTEAFF.

This clone was seen once. The chain has TRBV10-3 and TRBJ2-1; D is unresolved. Trimming left V 4 bases short and J 15 bases short, with 19 bases between. CDR3 length equals 13 residues. Germline loops: CDR1 ENHRY, CDR2 SYGVKD. In DNA, the CDR3 is TGTGCCATCAGTGGCCCCTCTATGGCCGCCACGTTCTTC. Protein: CAISGPSMAATFF.

CDR3 sequence (DNA): TGTGCCAGCAGTCTAAGTACCCCGGGGGACTACACCTTC. Protein product: CASSLSTPGDYTF. The chain recombines TRBV28 with TRBJ1-2; tentatively, D is TRBD1 (5 bases). Germline V gene sequence: CDR1 MDHEN, CDR2 SYDVKM. V was cut by 5 bases and J by 10 bases, with 17 bases left in between. The CDR3 extends over 13 amino acids.

The J gene is TRBJ2-1, the V gene TRBV7-2; 9 nucleotides line up with TRBD2. V dropped 5 bases and J dropped 6; count of bases not matched to a gene: 8. The CDR3 contains 15 residues. CDR1 SGHTA and CDR2 FQGNSA come from the germline V gene. CDR3 loop: CASSQGAGGSNEQFF. The CDR3 DNA reads as TGTGCCAGCAGCCAAGGGGCGGGGGGGAGCAATGAGCAGTTCTTC. Filled out from reference TRBV7-2 and TRBJ2-1, the complete variable domain reads GAGVSQSPSNKVTEKGKDVELRCDPISGHTALYWYRQSLGQGLEFLIYFQGNSAPDKSGLPSDRFSAERTGGSVSTLTIQRTQQEDSAVYLCASSQGAGGSNEQFFGPGTRLTVL.

This clone was found a few times. The chain has TRBV11-2 and TRBJ1-2; D remains ambiguous. The CDR3 extends over 13 amino acids. Trimming left V 0 bases short and J 8 bases short, with 10 bases between. The germline CDR1 and CDR2 sequences are SGHAT and FQNNGV. CDR3 amino acids: CASSLDPSGGYTF. In DNA, the CDR3 is TGTGCCAGCAGCTTAGATCCGTCGGGGGGCTACACCTTC.

The chain uses TRBV2 and TRBJ2-3, with 7 bases lining up with TRBD1. This CDR3 is 14 amino acids long. The J segment lost 4 bases and the V segment lost 5 bases, leaving 6 bases of the junction unmatched. Per the germline V gene, CDR1 is SNHLY and CDR2 is FYNNEI. CDR3: CASSKGQEPDTQYF. For the CDR3, the DNA is TGTGCCAGCAGTAAAGGACAGGAACCAGATACGCAGTATTTT.

V and J are TRBV6-1 and TRBJ1-4, with D tentatively TRBD1 (6 bases). In germline, CDR1 is MNHNS, CDR2 SASEGT. Deletions cut 3 bases from V and 7 bases from J, with 9 bases between. The CDR3 contains 13 residues. The DNA of the CDR3 is TGTGCCAGCAGTGAGAACAGGGTTGAAAAACTGTTTTTT. Translation: CASSENRVEKLFF.

This chain joins TRBV25-1 and TRBJ2-2; 9 bases align to TRBD2. This CDR3 is 16 amino acids long. The germline CDR1 and CDR2 sequences are MGHDK and SYGVNS. J gave up 6 bases and V 4 bases, and 9 bases lay outside the gene matches. The DNA of the CDR3 is TGTGCCAGCAGTGTGTGGGGACTAGCCGGCGCCGGGGAGCTGTTTTTT. Protein: CASSVWGLAGAGELFF. Supplemented by reference TRBV25-1 and TRBJ2-2, the full variable domain reads EADIYQTPRYLVIGTGKKITLECSQTMGHDKMYWYQQDPGMELHLIHYSYGVNSTEKGDLSSESTVSRIRTEHFPLTLESARPSHTSQYLCASSVWGLAGAGELFFGEGSRLTVL.